The 22 T cell receptor beta chains reported below all come from one sample, sequenced in a study of OX40 agonist ivuxolimab in advanced cancers. Data came from immunoSEQ multiplex PCR; TCRdb stores just in-frame clones and leaves some out. The repertoire holds tens of thousands of clones, around 82% seen once, with roughly 2% in the top ten. The specimen was CD4+ or CD8+ T cells sorted from blood, collected in a trial of the OX40 agonist ivuxolimab. The origin of the receptors is an adult with an advanced solid tumor such as melanoma, head and neck, liver or kidney cancer.

DNA for the CDR3: TGCGCCAGCAGCTTGGCCGGGAGCTCTGGAAACACCATATATTTT. Residues: CASSLAGSSGNTIYF. The chain employs TRBV5-1 and TRBJ1-3, with unresolved D. This CDR3 spans 15 amino acids. The V end was cut by 0 bases, the J end by 0 bases, with 7 bases between. Germline CDR1 and CDR2: SGHRS and YFSETQ. Filled out from reference TRBV5-1 and TRBJ1-3, the complete variable domain reads KAGVTQTPRYLIKTRGQQVTLSCSPISGHRSVSWYQQTPGQGLQFLFEYFSETQRNKGNFPGRFSGRQFSNSRSEMNVSTLELGDSALYLCASSLAGSSGNTIYFGEGSWLTVV.

This chain joins TRBV7-2 and TRBJ2-3, with 13 bases identical to TRBD2. Germline CDR1 is SGHTA and CDR2 is FQGNSA. V trimming: 3 bases; J trimming: 6 bases; junction bases outside the gene matches: 9. The CDR3 spans 17 residues. This chain's CDR3 is CASSFERGTSGMDTQYF. CDR3 DNA sequence: TGTGCCAGCAGCTTCGAAAGGGGGACTAGCGGGATGGATACGCAGTATTTT.

This chain links TRBV6-5 with TRBJ2-5; 11 nucleotides agree with TRBD2. The end of the DNA aligns better with TRBJ2-7, so the J call may be wrong. This CDR3 region has 15 residues. The germline V gene has CDR1 MNHEY and CDR2 SVGAGI. The CDR3: CASSFRLAGTYEQYF. CDR3 nucleotide sequence: TGTGCCAGCAGTTTCCGACTAGCGGGGACCTACGAGCAGTACTTC.

The CDR3 is CASSLGGASGANVLTF. The CDR3 DNA is TGTGCCAGCAGCTTAGGTGGGGCGTCTGGGGCCAACGTCCTGACTTTC. The V and J genes are TRBV7-9 and TRBJ2-6; TRBD1 might be the D (5 bases). Between the trimmed V and J ends, which lost 1 base and 1 base, there was a span of 8 bases. The CDR3 is made up of 16 amino acids. CDR1 is SEHNR, CDR2 FQNEAQ, per germline (reference sequence).

The chain has TRBV2 and TRBJ2-2, with D tentatively TRBD2 (5 bases). CDR1 SNHLY and CDR2 FYNNEI come from the germline V gene. The CDR3 totals 15 residues. Trimming removed 6 bases at V and 2 bases at J, with 13 bases between. The CDR3 protein is CASRALAANTGELFF. CDR3 in DNA: TGTGCCAGCAGGGCTCTAGCCGCAAACACCGGGGAGCTGTTTTTT.

This clone was seen a single time. The chain couples TRBV15 to TRBJ2-7, with 10 bases that match TRBD2. The CDR3 loop spans 18 amino acids. The V and J ends lost 1 base and 2 bases, in that order; junction bases with no gene match: 11. Germline loops: CDR1 LNHNV, CDR2 YYDKDF (reference sequence). CDR3 region: CATSRGLQSGGEAYEQYF. The CDR3 DNA is TGTGCCACCAGCAGAGGCCTACAAAGCGGGGGGGAGGCCTACGAGCAGTACTTC. The complete variable domain, with remaining parts taken from reference TRBV15 and TRBJ2-7, reads DAMVIQNPRYQVTQFGKPVTLSCSQTLNHNVMYWYQQKSSQAPKLLFHYYDKDFNNEADTPDNFQSRRPNTSFCFLDIRSPGLGDTAMYLCATSRGLQSGGEAYEQYFGPGTRLTVT.

V is TRBV2 and J is TRBJ1-2; the D is unclear. The CDR3 totals 13 residues. The V gene lost 7 bases and the J gene lost 7 bases, with 16 bases spanning the gap. CDR1 and CDR2 (germline): SNHLY, FYNNEI. DNA of the CDR3: TGTGCCAGCATGATCCGGGCCCAGGTTGGCTACACCTTC. Its translation: CASMIRAQVGYTF.

This rearrangement joins TRBV2 to TRBJ2-7; weak D call: TRBD1 (6 bases). V lost 7 bases and J 5 bases, leaving 21 bases between the germline ends. This CDR3 spans 15 amino acids. Germline loops: CDR1 SNHLY, CDR2 FYNNEI. The CDR3 protein is CASIGVRNRANEQYF. Written as DNA, the CDR3 is TGTGCCAGCATTGGTGTTCGTAACAGGGCTAACGAGCAGTACTTC.

The V and J genes are TRBV6-5 and TRBJ2-2; TRBD2 matches 9 bases. CDR1 and CDR2 from the germline V gene are MNHEY and SVGAGI. With 0 bases clipped from V and 9 bases from J, the junction kept 8 bases outside the gene matches. This CDR3 contains 16 residues. CDR3 amino acids: CASSYSLAGAGRELFF. The CDR3, as DNA: TGTGCCAGCAGTTACTCATTAGCGGGGGCTGGCCGGGAGCTGTTTTTT.

The chain carries TRBV11-2 and TRBJ1-2, with a tentative D call TRBD1 (5 bases). The CDR3 has 15 amino acids. Germline lookup yields CDR1 SGHAT and CDR2 FQNNGV. Trimming pared 4 bases from V and 2 bases from J, leaving 14 bases between. Here the CDR3 reads CASSSLQGKNYGYTF. CDR3 coding DNA: TGTGCCAGCAGCTCCCTCCAGGGAAAAAACTATGGCTACACCTTC.

This clone has just one count. This sequence joins TRBV28 and TRBJ2-3; the match to TRBD1 covers 7 bases. The V gene end was trimmed by 6 bases and the J gene end by 8 bases; junction bases not matched to a gene: 8. The germline CDR1 and CDR2 sequences are MDHEN and SYDVKM. The CDR3 has 13 residues. CDR3: CASSRQGTPTQYF. Here the CDR3 DNA reads TGTGCCAGCAGCCGACAGGGTACCCCTACGCAGTATTTT.

This chain uses TRBV19 with TRBJ1-5, with D possibly being TRBD1 (5 bases). CDR1 and CDR2 from the germline V gene are LNHDA and SQIVND (reference sequence). V gave up 5 bases and J gave up 4 bases, with 12 bases separating them. The CDR3 runs 14 residues. Here the CDR3 DNA reads TGTGCCAGTAGTGCTATGGGGGGTAATCAGCCCCAGCATTTT. Its translation: CASSAMGGNQPQHF. Based on the CDR3 plus reference TRBV19 and TRBJ1-5, the full variable domain is DGGITQSPKYLFRKEGQNVTLSCEQNLNHDAMYWYRQDPGQGLRLIYYSQIVNDFQKGDIAEGYSVSREKKESFPLTVTSAQKNPTAFYLCASSAMGGNQPQHFGDGTRLSIL.

The chain links TRBV7-9 to TRBJ2-1; 7 positions match TRBD2. The CDR3 covers 17 residues. V lost 1 base to trimming and J lost 3 bases; unmatched junction nucleotides: 9. Germline-derived CDR1 and CDR2 are SEHNR and FQNEAQ (reference sequence). The CDR3 sequence is CASSLDSRGLRYNEQFF. DNA of the CDR3: TGTGCCAGCAGCTTAGATTCTCGGGGACTACGCTACAATGAGCAGTTCTTC.

The chain employs TRBV4-1 and TRBJ1-3; D is perhaps TRBD1 (6 bases). The germline V and J ends were trimmed by 1 base and 4 bases, with 8 bases remaining between them. CDR3 length equals 14 residues. The germline gives CDR1 MGHRA, CDR2 YSYEKL. CDR3: CASSQGTEGNTIYF. The CDR3 nucleotides read TGCGCCAGCAGCCAAGGGACAGAAGGAAACACCATATATTTT.

The CDR3 region is CASSFRAQETQYF. The DNA for the CDR3 is TGTGCCAGCAGCTTCAGGGCCCAAGAGACCCAGTACTTC. The chain is built from TRBV5-6 and TRBJ2-5; D may be TRBD1 (5 bases). Germline V gene data show CDR1 as SGHDT and CDR2 as YYEEEE. The CDR3 is 13 residues long. With 2 bases removed from V and 1 base from J, the gap between germline ends came to 6 bases.

The V and J genes are TRBV18 and TRBJ1-2, with D perhaps matching TRBD1 (6 bases). Trimming shortened V by 0 bases and J by 4 bases, and 9 bases separated the two germline ends. The CDR3 runs 14 residues. Germline lookup yields CDR1 KGHSH and CDR2 LQKENI. CDR3 sequence (DNA): TGTGCCAGCTCACCACCCACCAGGGGCTATGGCTACACCTTC. Protein product: CASSPPTRGYGYTF. Based on the CDR3 plus reference TRBV18 and TRBJ1-2, the full variable domain is NAGVMQNPRHLVRRRGQEARLRCSPMKGHSHVYWYRQLPEEGLKFMVYLQKENIIDESGMPKERFSAEFPKEGPSILRIQQVVRGDSAAYFCASSPPTRGYGYTFGSGTRLTVV.

The rearrangement links TRBV19 to TRBJ1-5; 7 positions agree with TRBD1. CDR1 LNHDA and CDR2 SQIVND come from the germline V gene (reference sequence). This CDR3 contains 14 residues. Trimming took 3 bases from V and 6 from J; bases not matched to a gene: 5. The CDR3 DNA is TGTGCCAGTAGTATCCTGAACAGGGGTCAGCCCCAGCATTTT. It specifies CASSILNRGQPQHF.

The rearrangement uses TRBV18 and TRBJ1-5; D gene unclear. The CDR3 is made up of 15 amino acids. V lost 3 bases and J lost 1, with 10 bases in between. Germline CDR1 and CDR2: KGHSH and LQKENI. The CDR3 bases are TGTGCCAGCTCACCGGAGACGATGAGCAATCAGCCCCAGCATTTT. Protein: CASSPETMSNQPQHF.

DNA for the CDR3: TGTGCCAGCAGCCGGGGGGGACAGGGTCAAGGAAACACCATATATTTT. Amino acid sequence: CASSRGGQGQGNTIYF. The chain links TRBV5-6 to TRBJ1-3; 9 nucleotides align to TRBD1. The CDR3 is 16 amino acids. V gave up 4 bases and J gave up 4 bases; unmatched junction bases: 9. Germline V gives CDR1 SGHDT, CDR2 YYEEEE. The whole variable domain, filled in from reference TRBV5-6 and TRBJ1-3, reads DAGVTQSPTHLIKTRGQQVTLRCSPKSGHDTVSWYQQALGQGPQFIFQYYEEEERQRGNFPDRFSGHQFPNYSSELNVNALLLGDSALYLCASSRGGQGQGNTIYFGEGSWLTVV.

V and J are TRBV19 and TRBJ1-2; D ambiguous. Trimming stripped 1 base from V and 5 bases from J, with 11 bases between. The CDR3 totals 14 residues. Germline V gene data show CDR1 as LNHDA and CDR2 as SQIVND (reference sequence). The CDR3 DNA sequence: TGTGCCAGTAGTATAGGGTACAGTTCGTATGGCTACACCTTC. Amino acids: CASSIGYSSYGYTF. Full variable domain (rest looked up from reference TRBV19 and TRBJ1-2): DGGITQSPKYLFRKEGQNVTLSCEQNLNHDAMYWYRQDPGQGLRLIYYSQIVNDFQKGDIAEGYSVSREKKESFPLTVTSAQKNPTAFYLCASSIGYSSYGYTFGSGTRLTVV.

The sample holds a few counts of this clone. V usage is TRBV7-6 and J usage is TRBJ1-1, with a weak D call TRBD1 (5 bases). There are 16 residues in the CDR3. Trimming cost V 2 bases and J 1 base, with 14 bases left between them. The germline gives CDR1 SGHVS, CDR2 FNYEAQ. This CDR3 is CASSLSRRGRNTEAFF. CDR3 sequence (DNA): TGTGCCAGCAGCTTATCCCGCCGGGGGAGGAACACTGAAGCTTTCTTT.

The chain has TRBV10-3 and TRBJ1-2; D unclear. The CDR3 is made up of 12 amino acids. The germline gives CDR1 ENHRY, CDR2 SYGVKD. Trimming took off 8 bases at V and 5 bases at J, with 12 bases between the two ends. CDR3 sequence: CAIGETVYGYTF. For the CDR3, the DNA is TGTGCCATCGGGGAAACGGTTTATGGCTACACCTTC.